This T cell receptor (beta chain) was retrieved from a study of cytomegalovirus exposure and HLA in healthy donors. Study-level information: The 100 to 150 validation repertoires were reported in a later analysis to have been generated on the same platform as the approximately 600 first-cohort repertoires. Overall study findings and caveats: A later analysis found first-cohort TCR clusters tended to co-occur in the roughly 120 validation repertoires. The classifier reportedly diagnosed cytomegalovirus status with high sensitivity and specificity.

On this clone itself: Antigen specificity is unknown.

Some clones are missing from TCRdb's copy, which holds only in-frame ones; the method was immunoSEQ multiplex PCR. The sample includes about 130,000 clones, around 95% of them seen just once. V was clipped by 0 bases and J by 9 bases; unmatched bases: 1. Per the germline V gene, CDR1 is GTSNPN and CDR2 is SVGIG (reference sequence). The CDR3 is 11 residues long. The TCR originated in a man aged 18 to 35 in good health and CMV-seronegative. This chain connects TRBV30 to TRBJ1-1; 7 bases agree with TRBD1. The sequenced sample consisted of PBMCs. The CDR3 DNA follows: TGTGCCTGGAGTGTAGGGGGCAAAGCTTTCTTT. This gives the protein CAWSVGGKAFF.